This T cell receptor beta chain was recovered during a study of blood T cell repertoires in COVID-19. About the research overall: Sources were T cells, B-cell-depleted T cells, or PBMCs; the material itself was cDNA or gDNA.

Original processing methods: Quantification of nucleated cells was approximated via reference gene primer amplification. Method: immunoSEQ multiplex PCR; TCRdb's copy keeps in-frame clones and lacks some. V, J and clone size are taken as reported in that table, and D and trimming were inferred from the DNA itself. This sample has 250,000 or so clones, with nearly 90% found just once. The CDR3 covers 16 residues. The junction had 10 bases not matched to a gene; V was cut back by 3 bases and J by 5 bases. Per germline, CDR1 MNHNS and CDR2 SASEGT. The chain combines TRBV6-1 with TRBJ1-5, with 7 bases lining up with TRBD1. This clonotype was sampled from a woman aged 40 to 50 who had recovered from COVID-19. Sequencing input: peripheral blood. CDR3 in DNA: TGTGCCAGCAGTGACCAACATACAGGGGTTCATCAGCCCCAGCATTTT. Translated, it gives CASSDQHTGVHQPQHF.